The source of this TCR beta chain is a study of blood T cell repertoires in COVID-19. About the study: Sample material is recorded as cDNA or gDNA derived from T cells, B-cell-depleted T cells, or PBMCs.

As originally analysed: Amplification of reference gene primers provided the estimated nucleated cell counts. Method: immunoSEQ multiplex PCR; TCRdb's copy keeps in-frame clones and lacks some. For V, J and clone size, that table is used; D and trimming come from the DNA. Among 150,000 to 200,000 clones listed, roughly 90% were seen once. Germline V gives CDR1 LGHNA, CDR2 YSLEER. The CDR3 loop spans 15 amino acids. With V trimmed by 0 bases and J by 8 bases, 3 bases remained unmatched. There are a few counts of this clone. Sequenced sample: peripheral blood. The V gene is TRBV4-3, the J gene TRBJ1-6; 8 bases map to TRBD1. The receptor was derived from a woman in her sixties or seventies with acute or convalescent COVID-19. The CDR3 loop reads CASSQETGVYSPLHF. The CDR3 DNA sequence: TGCGCCAGCAGCCAAGAGACAGGGGTCTATTCACCCCTCCACTTT.